This TCR beta chain appears in the sequencing data of a study of T-cell reconstitution after alpha-beta-depleted transplantation in children. Unique molecular identifiers were incorporated when the TCRbeta library was constructed. TCRdb itself ran the PCR reads through MiXCR, one entry per CDR3 protein. Here the sample spans roughly 350,000 distinct CDR3 sequences, 10% being singletons. The germline V gene has CDR1 DFQATT and CDR2 SNEGSKA (reference sequence). The V and J ends lost 6 bases and 6 bases, in that order; junction bases with no gene match: 8. The CDR3 sequence is 14 residues long. The sequenced sample was PBMCs from the stem cell graft donor, obtained from the stem cell graft. This sequence joins TRBV20-1 and TRBJ1-6, with TRBD1 matching over 7 bases. The source of this sequence is a human donor who donated a stem cell graft to a child with acute lymphoblastic leukemia. The CDR3 region is CSAAGQLLNSPLHF. CDR3 sequence (DNA): TGCAGTGCCGCGGGACAGCTCCTTAATTCACCCCTCCACTTT.